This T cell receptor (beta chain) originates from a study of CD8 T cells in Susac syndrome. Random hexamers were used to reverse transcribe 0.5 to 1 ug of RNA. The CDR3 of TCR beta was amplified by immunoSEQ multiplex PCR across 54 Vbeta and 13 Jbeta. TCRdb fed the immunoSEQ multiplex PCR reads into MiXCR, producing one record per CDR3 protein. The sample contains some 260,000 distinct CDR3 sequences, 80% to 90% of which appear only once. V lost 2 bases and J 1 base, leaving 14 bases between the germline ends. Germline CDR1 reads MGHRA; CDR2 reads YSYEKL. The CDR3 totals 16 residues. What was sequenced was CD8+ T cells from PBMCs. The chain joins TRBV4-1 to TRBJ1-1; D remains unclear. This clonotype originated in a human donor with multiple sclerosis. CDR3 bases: TGCGCCAGCAGCCAAACCGCAGGTCGTGAGAACACTGAAGCTTTCTTT. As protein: CASSQTAGRENTEAFF.